This T cell receptor beta chain was sequenced for a study of metastatic and nonmetastatic thyroid tumors. Study results and limitations: Across blood and tumor, TCR beta diversity in malignant thyroid tumors was reportedly significantly higher than in benign nodules.

This CDR3 is 14 amino acids long. Trimming removed 6 bases from V and 4 bases from J; junction bases left unmatched: 5. CDR1 is DFQATT, CDR2 SNEGSKA, per germline (reference sequence). A single count supports this clone. Antigen: not known. All patients were untreated before thyroid surgery. TCRdb re-called the PCR reads with MiXCR. The data hold over 15,000 clones, with under 25% observed a single time. The chain has TRBV20-1 and TRBJ2-7, with 14 bases lining up with TRBD2. This clonotype originated in a female donor with papillary thyroid cancer or a benign thyroid nodule (not recorded which). Some clones in this sample may be carry-over from other donors' samples. The specimen sequenced was tumor tissue. Here the CDR3 DNA reads TGCAGTGCCGGGACTAGCGGGAGTCGATACGAGCAGTACTTC. Translation gives CSAGTSGSRYEQYF.